The source of this TCR beta chain is a study of T cell responses to AZD1222 COVID-19 vaccine. Study outcomes and limitations: Repertoires were collected only later (after the peak T cell response had occurred). Just a handful of AZD1222 recipients were seropositive at baseline. Clonal diversity was possibly underestimated; the donors were predominantly white British and more often female.

About this clone itself: The target antigen is unknown.

The V gene lost 8 bases and the J gene lost 1 base, with 11 bases spanning the gap. This CDR3 has 13 residues. Per the germline V gene, CDR1 is WSHSY and CDR2 is SAAADI. TCRdb keeps only in-frame clones here, not all; method: immunoSEQ multiplex PCR. The table has fewer than 150,000 clones, over 85% seen once. Here the sequenced sample was peripheral blood, taken on day 0 of AZD1222 vaccination. The gene calls are TRBV10-2 and TRBJ1-1, with D possibly TRBD1 on 5 matching bases. This TCR came from an adult in good health. In nucleotides, the CDR3 is TGCGCCAGCGGCCTCGGGGGGAACACTGAAGCTTTCTTT. This codes for CASGLGGNTEAFF.